This T cell receptor beta chain was sequenced in a study of neurological immune-mediated disorders. Sorted libraries used around 910,000 CD4+ or CD8+ T cells. The length of the CDR3 is 19 residues. Germline V gives CDR1 SGHAT, CDR2 FQNNGV. V gave up 5 bases and J gave up 5 bases; unmatched junction bases: 23. This clonotype was observed at least ten times. Template-switch 5'RACE cDNA synthesis added a 10-nucleotide unique molecular identifier. Over 160 million TCR-beta sequences from 15-18 subjects came out of each sequencing run. TCRdb re-called the 5' RACE reads with MiXCR, one entry per CDR3 protein. Of 15,000 to 20,000 distinct CDR3 sequences in the sample, about 10% are singletons; the top ten hold just under 30%.

The source of this sequence is a woman aged 45 to 65 in good health. This rearrangement joins TRBV11-2 to TRBJ2-5, with TRBD2 identical over 7 bases. The material sequenced was CD8+ T cells from blood. The chain's CDR3 is CASSPHPSFAGDPGETQYF. Written as DNA, the CDR3 is TGTGCCAGCAGCCCTCACCCCTCCTTTGCGGGAGATCCGGGGGAGACCCAGTACTTC.